This T cell receptor beta chain came from a study of blood T cell repertoires in COVID-19. In the study overall: Whether acute or convalescent, the COVID-19 samples came from the United States, Italy and Spain.

Points on this clone: The junction differs from germline at one of its ends, possibly a read error.

Original methodology: Scientists estimated how many nucleated cells there were by amplifying reference gene primers. TCRdb's table, derived via immunoSEQ multiplex PCR, lists solely in-frame clones and lacks some. V and J calls and clone size are as listed in that table; D and trimming were resolved from the DNA. The data show 150,000 to 200,000 clones, 65% to 90% seen once. Researchers sorted participants into cohorts using their self-reported clinical history. CDR1 is KGHSH, CDR2 LQKENI, per germline. This CDR3 comprises 14 residues. The sample comprised PBMCs or T cells enriched from blood (not recorded which). This sequence originates from a man over 45 who had recovered from COVID-19. V usage is TRBV18 and J usage is TRBJ2-7, with 8 bases matching TRBD2. CDR3 residues: CASSPPPSGGAVSF. The CDR3 DNA sequence: TGTGCCAGCTCACCACCCCCCAGCGGGGGAGCCGTTTCATTC.